These T cell receptor beta chains were read from a single sample in a study of graft-versus-host responses after intestinal transplantation. These receptors' antigens are unknown. Generated by immunoSEQ multiplex PCR, the TCRdb table keeps only in-frame clones and is missing some. The table has over 120,000 clones, around 90% seen once. The starting material was unstimulated CD4+ T cells sorted from spleen or lymph node cells, obtained before intestinal transplant. These receptors all come from a human donor who received an intestinal transplant. Each CDR3 is given with its conserved first and last residue. The D gene is left open where the match is weak. Some rows mark clone size as missing; the rest say once, few, many or name a class of expanded clone.

V gene	J gene	clone size	D gene	CDR3 DNA	CDR3 protein
TRBV6-1	TRBJ2-7	NA	NA	TGTGCCAGCAGTCCCCGCGGGTTCTCCTACGAGCAGTACTTC	CASSPRGFSYEQYF
TRBV15	TRBJ1-3	NA	NA	TGTGCCACCAGCAGAGATAGTACGGGGTCTGGAAACACCATATATTTT	CATSRDSTGSGNTIYF
TRBV19	TRBJ2-2	NA	TRBD2	TGTGCCAGTAGTATGTTTGGGGGAGGGGCCCTGAACACCGGGGAGCTGTTTTTT	CASSMFGGGALNTGELFF
TRBV5-1	TRBJ1-1	NA	NA	TGCGCCAGCAGCTTAGGGACCCGTGAAGCTTTCTTT	CASSLGTREAFF
TRBV7-2	TRBJ1-1	few	NA	TGTGCCAGCAGTTCGCAGGGACTCAATCGAGCTTTCTTT	CASSSQGLNRAFF
TRBV27	TRBJ2-7	NA	NA	TGTGCCAGCAGTTTTGGTGGTGGGTTGGGGGGCGGGCAGTACTTC	CASSFGGGLGGGQYF
TRBV29-1	TRBJ2-7	NA	TRBD1	TGCAGCGTTGAATCCCCGGCGACAGGGACCTACGAGCAGTACTTC	CSVESPATGTYEQYF
TRBV2	TRBJ2-7	NA	NA	TGTGCCAGCAGACAGGTCTCCTACGAGCAGTACTTC	CASRQVSYEQYF
TRBV7-3	TRBJ2-5	NA	TRBD2	TGTGCCAGCAGCTTAACTAGCGGGGGGGCGTTGGAGACCCAGTACTTC	CASSLTSGGALETQYF
TRBV10-2	TRBJ1-2	NA	TRBD1	TGCGCCAGCAGACTACGAAGACAGGGGAATGGCTACACCTTC	CASRLRRQGNGYTF
TRBV27	TRBJ1-1	NA	TRBD1	TGTGCCAGCAGTCTCCAGACAGGGGGCAGAACTGAAGCTTTCTTT	CASSLQTGGRTEAFF
TRBV18	TRBJ2-7	NA	NA	TGTGCCAGCTCACCAGTAGGGGATCACGAGCAGTACTTC	CASSPVGDHEQYF
TRBV6-5	TRBJ2-1	NA	NA	TGTGCCAGCAGGCGGACTACCTCCTACAATGAGCAGTTCTTC	CASRRTTSYNEQFF
TRBV7-9	TRBJ2-5	NA	NA	TGTGCCAGCGCTGTCGAGACCCAGTACTTC	CASAVETQYF
TRBV5-1	TRBJ2-7	NA	TRBD2	TGCGCCAGCAGCTTGGGGCAAGGTAGCGGGATACTCTACGAGCAGTACTTC	CASSLGQGSGILYEQYF
TRBV19	TRBJ1-1	NA	NA	TGTGCCAGTAGTATGGAGTGGAACACTGAAGCTTTCTTT	CASSMEWNTEAFF
TRBV19	TRBJ2-4	NA	TRBD1	TGTGCCAGTAGTCCCCGGACAGGGAACATTCAGTACTTC	CASSPRTGNIQYF
TRBV28	TRBJ1-2	NA	NA	TGTGCCAGCAGTACCTTAGGACGGTCCTATGGCTACACCTTC	CASSTLGRSYGYTF
TRBV11-2	TRBJ1-6	once	TRBD1	TGTGCCAGCAGCTTCCACAGGGGGCAAAATTCACCCCTCCACTTT	CASSFHRGQNSPLHF
TRBV27	TRBJ2-1	NA	NA	TGTGCCAGCAGTTTACTCGGGGAGGTAAATGAGCAGTTCTTC	CASSLLGEVNEQFF
TRBV18	TRBJ1-2	NA	NA	TGTGCCAGCTCACCACCAGGTGGTTTTCTTTCTGGCTACACCTTC	CASSPPGGFLSGYTF
TRBV5-1	TRBJ2-1	NA	NA	TGCGCCAGCAGCTTGTCTAGATCGGCGAATGAGCAGTTCTTC	CASSLSRSANEQFF
TRBV28	TRBJ2-3	once	NA	TGTGCCAGCAAAGAGAACACAGATACGCAGTATTTT	CASKENTDTQYF
TRBV5-5	TRBJ2-2	NA	NA	TGTGCCAGCAGTCCAGCGAACACCGGGGAGCTGTTTTTT	CASSPANTGELFF
TRBV7-2	TRBJ2-7	NA	NA	TGTGCCAGCAGCGTACGAAGGGGCCCATACGAGCAGTACTTC	CASSVRRGPYEQYF
TRBV4-2	TRBJ1-1	NA	TRBD1	TGTGCCAGCAGCCCGCCTAAGACAGGGTTCACTGAAGCTTTCTTT	CASSPPKTGFTEAFF
TRBV6-1	TRBJ1-1	NA	TRBD1	TGTGCCAGCAGAAGACAGGGGGCGAACACTGAAGCTTTCTTT	CASRRQGANTEAFF
TRBV10-3	TRBJ1-6	NA	TRBD1	TGTGCCATCAGGGACAGGGATAATTCACCCCTCCACTTT	CAIRDRDNSPLHF
TRBV10-3	TRBJ2-2	NA	TRBD2	TGTGCCATCAGTATTACTAGCGGGAGGAACACCGGGGAGCTGTTTTTT	CAISITSGRNTGELFF
TRBV9	TRBJ1-1	NA	NA	TGTGCCGGGGGGTCCGGGATGAACACTGAAGCTTTCTTT	CAGGSGMNTEAFF
TRBV18	TRBJ2-3	once	TRBD2	TGTGCCAGCTCACTTCGGACTAGCGGGAGGGCCTCCGATACGCAGTATTTT	CASSLRTSGRASDTQYF
TRBV5-6	TRBJ2-7	NA	NA	TGTGCCAGCAGCTTGGTTCCGGGGGCCTACGAGCAGTACTTC	CASSLVPGAYEQYF
TRBV6-1	TRBJ2-7	NA	NA	TGTGCCAGCAGTGGTACAGGGCACCACGAGCAGTACTTC	CASSGTGHHEQYF
TRBV30	TRBJ2-5	NA	NA	TGTGCCTGGATGAGAGAGACCCAGTACTTC	CAWMRETQYF
TRBV4-1	TRBJ1-3	NA	NA	TGCGCCAGCAGCCAAGTTGGGGGGGCGCTGGACACCATATATTTT	CASSQVGGALDTIYF
TRBV19	TRBJ2-3	NA	NA	TGTGCCAGTAGTATCTCCCCTCAAACAGATACGCAGTATTTT	CASSISPQTDTQYF
TRBV6-1	TRBJ2-2	NA	NA	TGTGCCAGCAGTGATTTGCTCGGAGTAGGGGAGCTGTTTTTT	CASSDLLGVGELFF
TRBV14	TRBJ2-1	NA	TRBD1	TGTGCCAGCAGCCAGACTAAATATGGGACAGGGTTCTGGTTTGCGTTCAATGAGCAGTTCTTC	CASSQTKYGTGFWFAFNEQFF
TRBV27	TRBJ1-3	NA	TRBD1	TGTGCCAGCAGTTTAAGGGGACAGGGATGGTCTGGAAACACCATATATTTT	CASSLRGQGWSGNTIYF
TRBV5-4	TRBJ1-2	NA	NA	TGTGCCAGCAGCTTACTTGGGACACCCCTCGCGCTCGGTGGCTACACCTTC	CASSLLGTPLALGGYTF
TRBV5-4	TRBJ2-2	NA	TRBD2	TGTGCCAGCAGCCGAGCTAGCGGAAGGGAAACCGGGGAGCTGTTTTTT	CASSRASGRETGELFF